What follows are 27 T cell receptor beta chains derived from one specimen sequenced in a study of shared clonotypes between healthy human individuals. The assay was immunoSEQ multiplex PCR, and TCRdb's table has in-frame clones only and misses some. In the table there are millions of clones, more than 85% of which are singletons. Sequencing input: naive CD4+ T cells from PBMCs. Subset given: CD45RA+ positively selected. The receptors originated from a man between 18 and 29 years old in good health. Some clones in this sample may be carry-over from other donors' samples.

This clone appeared a single time. The chain recombines TRBV6-6 with TRBJ2-3; the D gene is possibly TRBD1 (6 bases). The CDR3 is made up of 14 amino acids. Between the trimmed V and J ends, which lost 4 bases and 2 bases, there was a span of 10 bases. Per the germline V gene, CDR1 is MNHNY and CDR2 is SVGAGI (reference sequence). DNA for the CDR3: TGTGCCAGCAGTTCCCGGGACACCACAGATACGCAGTATTTT. Amino acids: CASSSRDTTDTQYF.

This sequence joins TRBV5-1 and TRBJ1-1; TRBD1 is a possible D gene (5 bases). Germline V gives CDR1 SGHRS, CDR2 YFSETQ. This CDR3 comprises 14 residues. The V end was cut by 2 bases, the J end by 5 bases, with 13 bases between. CDR3 in amino acids: CASSLDTRGTEAFF. The DNA of the CDR3 is TGCGCCAGCAGCTTAGACACGCGGGGGACTGAAGCTTTCTTT. Full variable domain (outside the CDR3, taken from reference TRBV5-1 and TRBJ1-1): KAGVTQTPRYLIKTRGQQVTLSCSPISGHRSVSWYQQTPGQGLQFLFEYFSETQRNKGNFPGRFSGRQFSNSRSEMNVSTLELGDSALYLCASSLDTRGTEAFFGQGTRLTVV.

This chain joins TRBV6-4 and TRBJ2-1; D uncertain. Per germline, CDR1 MRHNA and CDR2 SNTAGT. The CDR3 totals 13 residues. Deletions cut 3 bases from V and 10 bases from J, with 13 bases between. The CDR3 loop is CASSDFAVGEQFF. DNA of the CDR3: TGTGCCAGCAGTGATTTTGCGGTGGGAGAGCAGTTCTTC.

The chain uses TRBV29-1 and TRBJ2-3, with a possible D match to TRBD1 (6 bases). The germline gives CDR1 SQVTM, CDR2 ANQGSEA. The germline V and J ends were trimmed by 6 bases and 2 bases, with 12 bases remaining between them. The CDR3 is 13 residues long. CDR3: CSVLGQNTDTQYF. Written as DNA, the CDR3 is TGCAGCGTACTCGGACAGAACACAGATACGCAGTATTTT.

The gene calls are TRBV10-2 and TRBJ2-4; 7 bases align to TRBD1. Germline CDR1 WSHSY, CDR2 SAAADI. The CDR3 is 13 residues long. V gave up 6 bases and J gave up 5 bases; unmatched junction bases: 4. CDR3 bases: TGCGCCAGCAGGAGGGGGCTGGAAAACATTCAGTACTTC. As protein: CASRRGLENIQYF.

Notes on this clone: The same CDR3 arises from other DNA sequences in this sample as well. The chain carries TRBV5-1 and TRBJ2-7, with D unresolved. CDR1 is SGHRS and CDR2 is YFSETQ in the germline V gene. Trimming stripped 0 bases from V and 1 base from J, with 8 bases between. The CDR3 has 14 residues. The CDR3 here is CASSLAGRSYEQYF. The CDR3 DNA reads TGCGCCAGCAGCTTGGCCGGACGGTCCTACGAGCAGTACTTC. The full variable domain, its missing parts supplied by reference TRBV5-1 and TRBJ2-7, is KAGVTQTPRYLIKTRGQQVTLSCSPISGHRSVSWYQQTPGQGLQFLFEYFSETQRNKGNFPGRFSGRQFSNSRSEMNVSTLELGDSALYLCASSLAGRSYEQYFGPGTRLTVT.

This clone has only one observation. The chain has TRBV7-3 and TRBJ1-2; D gene uncertain. Germline values: CDR1 SGHTA, CDR2 FQGTGA. V lost 0 bases and J 8 bases, leaving 13 bases between the germline ends. There are 14 residues in the CDR3. This CDR3 reads CASSLTGLSPGYTF. CDR3 bases: TGTGCCAGCAGCTTAACCGGACTCAGCCCCGGCTACACCTTC. Complete variable domain (other parts from reference TRBV7-3 and TRBJ1-2): GAGVSQTPSNKVTEKGKYVELRCDPISGHTALYWYRQSLGQGPEFLIYFQGTGAADDSGLPNDRFFAVRPEGSVSTLKIQRTERGDSAVYLCASSLTGLSPGYTFGSGTRLTVV.

J is TRBJ1-1 and V is TRBV6-1; D remains unclear. The CDR3 extends over 16 amino acids. Per germline, CDR1 MNHNS and CDR2 SASEGT. V lost 2 bases and J 1 base, leaving 14 bases between the germline ends. In DNA, the CDR3 is TGTGCCAGCAGTGAAAGGTTAACGGGGAGGAACACTGAAGCTTTCTTT. Translating gives CASSERLTGRNTEAFF.

This chain links TRBV5-8 with TRBJ2-7; 8 bases are a match to TRBD1. V trimming: 4 bases; J trimming: 1 base; junction bases outside the gene matches: 4. The CDR3 runs to 14 residues. CDR1 is SGHTS and CDR2 is YDEGEE in the germline V gene. The chain's CDR3 is CASSVNRGSYEQYF. Here the CDR3 DNA reads TGTGCCAGCAGCGTGAACAGGGGGTCCTACGAGCAGTACTTC.

The genes are TRBV5-1 and TRBJ1-2; the D gene is possibly TRBD1 (5 bases). With 3 bases removed from V and 2 bases from J, the gap between germline ends came to 14 bases. Germline values: CDR1 SGHRS, CDR2 YFSETQ. The CDR3 has 15 amino acids. CDR3 amino acids: CASSSPEQGNYGYTF. The CDR3 DNA reads TGCGCCAGCAGCTCCCCCGAGCAGGGCAACTATGGCTACACCTTC. The complete variable domain, with remaining parts taken from reference TRBV5-1 and TRBJ1-2, reads KAGVTQTPRYLIKTRGQQVTLSCSPISGHRSVSWYQQTPGQGLQFLFEYFSETQRNKGNFPGRFSGRQFSNSRSEMNVSTLELGDSALYLCASSSPEQGNYGYTFGSGTRLTVV.

This clone was picked up one time. V gene TRBV5-1 combines with J gene TRBJ2-3, with D uncertain. This CDR3 spans 12 amino acids. V lost 4 bases and J lost 4, with 7 bases in between. Looked up from germline, CDR1 is SGHRS and CDR2 is YFSETQ. The CDR3 DNA follows: TGCGCCAGCAGCCCAGTAGCAGATACGCAGTATTTT. The encoded protein is CASSPVADTQYF.

The rearrangement joins TRBV5-8 to TRBJ2-5; 8 positions agree with TRBD1. There are 19 residues in the CDR3. Trimming took 2 bases from V and 2 from J; bases not matched to a gene: 17. Looked up from germline, CDR1 is SGHTS and CDR2 is YDEGEE. The DNA of the CDR3 is TGTGCCAGCAGCTTAAGAGGTTGGCGCGGGACAGGAATACAAGAGACCCAGTACTTC. It yields the protein CASSLRGWRGTGIQETQYF.

The CDR3 protein is CASSLHSGSNQPQHF. In DNA, the CDR3 is TGTGCCAGCAGTTTACATTCAGGGTCCAATCAGCCCCAGCATTTT. V is TRBV27 and J is TRBJ1-5, with D possibly TRBD1 on 5 matching bases. The germline CDR1 and CDR2 sequences are MNHEY and SMNVEV (reference sequence). The CDR3 totals 15 residues. Trimming stripped 2 bases from V and 3 bases from J, with 11 bases between.

Only one count was recorded for this clone. Distinct nucleotide sequences in the sample also encode this CDR3. The rearrangement links TRBV9 to TRBJ2-1; 12 bases agree with TRBD2. With V trimmed by 2 bases and J by 4 bases, 1 base remained unmatched. There are 15 residues in the CDR3. Germline-derived CDR1 and CDR2 are SGDLS and YYNGEE. CDR3 sequence reads: CASSVTSGRYNEQFF. In DNA form, the CDR3 reads TGTGCCAGCAGCGTCACTAGCGGGAGGTACAATGAGCAGTTCTTC.

This clone was seen only once. CDR3 coding DNA: TGTGCCAGCTCACCACCCGCCCGGGCCGGAGGCTACACCTTC. Protein: CASSPPARAGGYTF. V is TRBV18 and J is TRBJ1-2; unclear D gene. V was trimmed by 0 bases and J by 8 bases, leaving 13 bases between them. The CDR3 is made up of 14 amino acids. Germline CDR1 reads KGHSH; CDR2 reads LQKENI.

This rearrangement joins TRBV9 to TRBJ2-7, with D maybe TRBD2 (5 bases). CDR3 length: 15 amino acids. Trimming left V 3 bases short and J 5 bases short, with 18 bases between. Germline-derived CDR1 and CDR2 are SGDLS and YYNGEE. The chain's CDR3 is CASSAGMGWGNEQYF. CDR3 nucleotides: TGTGCCAGCAGCGCCGGGATGGGTTGGGGAAACGAGCAGTACTTC.

The rearrangement links TRBV30 to TRBJ1-1; D is undetermined. Trimming took 3 bases from V and 6 from J, leaving 20 bases between them. The length of the CDR3 is 15 residues. Germline assignment: CDR1 GTSNPN and CDR2 SVGIG (reference sequence). The CDR3 is CAWREWEALRAEAFF. Here the CDR3 DNA reads TGTGCCTGGAGGGAATGGGAGGCCCTGCGGGCTGAAGCTTTCTTT. Looking up the rest from reference TRBV30 and TRBJ1-1 gives the full variable domain: SQTIHQWPATLVQPVGSPLSLECTVEGTSNPNLYWYRQAAGRGLQLLFYSVGIGQISSEVPQNLSASRPQDRQFILSSKKLLLSDSGFYLCAWREWEALRAEAFFGQGTRLTVV.

The chain combines TRBV19 with TRBJ2-5; weak D call: TRBD1 (5 bases). Trimming shortened V by 10 bases and J by 1 base, and 19 bases separated the two germline ends. Looked up from germline, CDR1 is LNHDA and CDR2 is SQIVND (reference sequence). The CDR3 sequence is 15 residues long. CDR3 in amino acids: CATQKGRTPQETQYF. The DNA of the CDR3 is TGTGCCACCCAAAAAGGAAGGACACCCCAAGAGACCCAGTACTTC.

The chain has TRBV7-2 and TRBJ1-5; D perhaps matches TRBD1 (6 bases). The CDR3 sequence is 14 residues long. Looked up from germline, CDR1 is SGHTA and CDR2 is FQGNSA. Trimming pared 5 bases from V and 5 bases from J, leaving 13 bases between. For the CDR3, the DNA is TGTGCCAGCAGCCTTACAGGGACTTATCAGCCCCAGCATTTT. Translated: CASSLTGTYQPQHF. Complete variable domain (other parts from reference TRBV7-2 and TRBJ1-5): GAGVSQSPSNKVTEKGKDVELRCDPISGHTALYWYRQSLGQGLEFLIYFQGNSAPDKSGLPSDRFSAERTGGSVSTLTIQRTQQEDSAVYLCASSLTGTYQPQHFGDGTRLSIL.

V is TRBV27 and J is TRBJ2-3, with TRBD2 matching over 7 bases. The CDR3 consists of 14 residues. The trim removed 11 bases at V and 5 bases at J, leaving 13 bases unmatched. Per germline, CDR1 MNHEY and CDR2 SMNVEV (reference sequence). The CDR3 reads CAARPEGREDTQYF. In DNA form, the CDR3 reads TGTGCCGCAAGGCCGGAAGGGAGGGAAGATACGCAGTATTTT.

The chain couples TRBV4-3 to TRBJ2-5, with D unresolved. The CDR3 totals 16 residues. The ends were cut back, 3 bases at V and 1 base at J, with 15 bases in the middle. Germline CDR1 LGHNA, CDR2 YSLEER. CDR3 region: CASSHRRGSVQETQYF. The CDR3, as DNA: TGCGCCAGCAGCCACAGGCGTGGGTCCGTCCAAGAGACCCAGTACTTC.

The rearrangement links TRBV2 to TRBJ2-7, with D unresolved. This CDR3 has 14 amino acids. CDR1 and CDR2 from the germline V gene are SNHLY and FYNNEI. The germline V and J ends were trimmed by 4 bases and 0 bases, with 10 bases remaining between them. The CDR3 is CASSASRLSYEQYF. In nucleotides, the CDR3 is TGTGCCAGCAGTGCGTCGCGACTCTCCTACGAGCAGTACTTC.

This rearrangement joins TRBV5-1 to TRBJ2-3; D may be TRBD2 (5 bases). The ends were cut back, 0 bases at V and 6 bases at J, with 20 bases in the middle. The CDR3 runs to 17 residues. CDR1 and CDR2 (germline): SGHRS, YFSETQ. The CDR3 DNA reads as TGCGCCAGCAGCTTGGATCCCCTCGGGATAGTTTCGGATACGCAGTATTTT. Its translation: CASSLDPLGIVSDTQYF.

The V gene is TRBV18, the J gene TRBJ1-1; 7 bases are a match to TRBD1. The junction had 3 bases not matched to a gene; V was cut back by 0 bases and J by 5 bases. The CDR3 consists of 14 residues. Germline V gene lookup returns CDR1 KGHSH and CDR2 LQKENI. CDR3 sequence (DNA): TGTGCCAGCTCACCACCCGGGACAGTAACTGAAGCTTTCTTT. It is translated as CASSPPGTVTEAFF.

A remark on this clone: In the same sample, other DNA sequences code for this CDR3. This chain joins TRBV7-9 and TRBJ2-5; 7 nucleotides line up with TRBD2. The V gene end was trimmed by 0 bases and the J gene end by 5 bases; junction bases not matched to a gene: 0. CDR1 SEHNR and CDR2 FQNEAQ come from the germline V gene (reference sequence). CDR3 length equals 13 residues. The CDR3: CASSLAGGETQYF. The DNA for the CDR3 is TGTGCCAGCAGCTTAGCCGGGGGGGAGACCCAGTACTTC.

The chain couples TRBV27 to TRBJ1-1; D perhaps matches TRBD1 (5 bases). Trimming stripped 4 bases from V and 3 bases from J, with 18 bases between. Germline V lookup: CDR1 MNHEY, CDR2 SMNVEV (reference sequence). The CDR3 runs to 16 residues. The CDR3 reads CASSSARGGRDTEAFF. The CDR3 nucleotides read TGTGCCAGCAGTTCCGCTCGGGGGGGAAGGGACACTGAAGCTTTCTTT.

J is TRBJ2-3 and V is TRBV7-9; the D is unclear. The germline CDR1 and CDR2 sequences are SEHNR and FQNEAQ (reference sequence). The CDR3 extends over 14 amino acids. Trimming pared 8 bases from V and 0 bases from J, leaving 12 bases between. The CDR3 coding sequence is TGTGCCAGCGGCTCGGGCACCAGCACAGATACGCAGTATTTT. Translation gives CASGSGTSTDTQYF.